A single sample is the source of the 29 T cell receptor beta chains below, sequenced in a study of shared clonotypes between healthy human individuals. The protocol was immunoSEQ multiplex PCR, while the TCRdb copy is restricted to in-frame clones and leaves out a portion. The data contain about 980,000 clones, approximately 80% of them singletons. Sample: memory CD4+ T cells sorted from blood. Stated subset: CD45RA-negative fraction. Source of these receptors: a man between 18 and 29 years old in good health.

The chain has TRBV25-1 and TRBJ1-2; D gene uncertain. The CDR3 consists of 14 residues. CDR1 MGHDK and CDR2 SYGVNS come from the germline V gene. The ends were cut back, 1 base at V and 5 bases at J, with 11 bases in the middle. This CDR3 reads CASSESRFRYGYTF. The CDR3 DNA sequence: TGTGCCAGCAGTGAATCCAGGTTTCGGTATGGCTACACCTTC.

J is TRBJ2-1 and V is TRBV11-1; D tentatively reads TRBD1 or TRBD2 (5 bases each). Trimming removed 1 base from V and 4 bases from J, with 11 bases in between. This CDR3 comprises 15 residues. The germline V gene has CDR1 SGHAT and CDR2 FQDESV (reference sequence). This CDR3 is CASSLGGAGYNEQFF. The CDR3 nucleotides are TGTGCCAGCAGCTTAGGAGGGGCTGGGTACAATGAGCAGTTCTTC.

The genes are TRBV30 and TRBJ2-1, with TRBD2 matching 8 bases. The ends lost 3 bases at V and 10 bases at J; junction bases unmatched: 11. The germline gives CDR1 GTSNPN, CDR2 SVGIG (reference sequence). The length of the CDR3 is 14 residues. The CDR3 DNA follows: TGTGCCTGGAGCCGGGGGGGCCAGGGAGGCGAGCAGTTCTTC. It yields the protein CAWSRGGQGGEQFF.

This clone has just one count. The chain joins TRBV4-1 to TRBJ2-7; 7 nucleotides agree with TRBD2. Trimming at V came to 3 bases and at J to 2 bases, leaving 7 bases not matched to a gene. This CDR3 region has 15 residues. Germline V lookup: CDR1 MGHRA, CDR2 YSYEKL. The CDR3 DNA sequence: TGCGCCAGCAGCCATTCTCGCGGGGGTACCTACGAGCAGTACTTC. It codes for CASSHSRGGTYEQYF.

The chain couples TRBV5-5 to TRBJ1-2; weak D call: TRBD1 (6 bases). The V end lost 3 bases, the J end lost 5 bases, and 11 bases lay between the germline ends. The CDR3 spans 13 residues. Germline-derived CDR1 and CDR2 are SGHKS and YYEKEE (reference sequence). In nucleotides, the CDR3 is TGTGCCAGCAGCTCTGGACAGAAATATGGCTACACCTTC. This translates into CASSSGQKYGYTF. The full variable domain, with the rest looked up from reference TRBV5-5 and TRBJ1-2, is DAGVTQSPTHLIKTRGQQVTLRCSPISGHKSVSWYQQVLGQGPQFIFQYYEKEERGRGNFPDRFSARQFPNYSSELNVNALLLGDSALYLCASSSGQKYGYTFGSGTRLTVV.

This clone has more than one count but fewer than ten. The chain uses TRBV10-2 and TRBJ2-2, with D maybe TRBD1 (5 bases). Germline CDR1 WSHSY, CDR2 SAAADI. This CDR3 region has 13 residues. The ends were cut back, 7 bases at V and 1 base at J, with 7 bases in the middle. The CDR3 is CASTRVNTGELFF. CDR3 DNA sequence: TGCGCCAGCACCAGGGTGAACACCGGGGAGCTGTTTTTT.

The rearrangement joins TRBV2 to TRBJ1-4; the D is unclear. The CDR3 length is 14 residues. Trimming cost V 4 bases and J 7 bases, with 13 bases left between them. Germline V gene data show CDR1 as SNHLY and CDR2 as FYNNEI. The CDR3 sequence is CASSGLPRTEKLFF. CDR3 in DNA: TGTGCCAGCAGTGGACTGCCCCGGACTGAAAAACTGTTTTTT.

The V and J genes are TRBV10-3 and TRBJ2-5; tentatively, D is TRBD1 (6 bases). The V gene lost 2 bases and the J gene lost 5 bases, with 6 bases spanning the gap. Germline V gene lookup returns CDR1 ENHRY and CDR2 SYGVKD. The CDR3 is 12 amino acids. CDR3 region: CAISERGETQYF. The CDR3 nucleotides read TGTGCCATCAGTGAGAGGGGGGAGACCCAGTACTTC.

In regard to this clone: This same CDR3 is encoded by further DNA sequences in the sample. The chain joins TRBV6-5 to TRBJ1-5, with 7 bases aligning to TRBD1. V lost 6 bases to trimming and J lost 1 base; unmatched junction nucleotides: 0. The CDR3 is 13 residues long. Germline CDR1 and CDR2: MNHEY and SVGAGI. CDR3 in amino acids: CASRQGSNQPQHF. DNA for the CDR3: TGTGCCAGCAGACAGGGGAGCAATCAGCCCCAGCATTTT.

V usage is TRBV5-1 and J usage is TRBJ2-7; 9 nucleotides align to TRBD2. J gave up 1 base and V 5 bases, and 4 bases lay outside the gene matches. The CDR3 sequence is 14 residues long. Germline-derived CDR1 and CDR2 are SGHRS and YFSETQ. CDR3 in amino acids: CASRSLAGSYEQYF. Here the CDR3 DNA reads TGCGCCAGCAGGTCCCTAGCGGGATCCTACGAGCAGTACTTC.

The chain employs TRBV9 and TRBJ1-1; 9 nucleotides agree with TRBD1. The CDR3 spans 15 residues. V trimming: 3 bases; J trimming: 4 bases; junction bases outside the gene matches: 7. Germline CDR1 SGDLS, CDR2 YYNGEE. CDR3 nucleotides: TGTGCCAGCAGCGCAGCGACAGGGGGAGGCACTGAAGCTTTCTTT. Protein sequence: CASSAATGGGTEAFF.

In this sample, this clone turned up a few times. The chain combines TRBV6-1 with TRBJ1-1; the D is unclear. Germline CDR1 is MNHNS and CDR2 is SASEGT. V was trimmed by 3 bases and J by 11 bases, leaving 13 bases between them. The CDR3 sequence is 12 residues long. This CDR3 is CASSDWGVGAFF. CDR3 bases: TGTGCCAGCAGTGATTGGGGTGTCGGGGCTTTCTTT.

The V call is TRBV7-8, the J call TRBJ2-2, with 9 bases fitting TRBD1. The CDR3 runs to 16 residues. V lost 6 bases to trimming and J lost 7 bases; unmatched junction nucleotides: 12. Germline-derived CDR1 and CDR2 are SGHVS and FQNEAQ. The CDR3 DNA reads TGTGCCAGCAGAGACGGGGGACAGGGTATATTCGGGGAGCTGTTTTTT. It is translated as CASRDGGQGIFGELFF.

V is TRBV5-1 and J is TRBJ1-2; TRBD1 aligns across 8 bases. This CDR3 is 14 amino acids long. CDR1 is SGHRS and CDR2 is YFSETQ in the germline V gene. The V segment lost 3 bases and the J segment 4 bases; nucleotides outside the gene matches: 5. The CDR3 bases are TGCGCCAGCAGCTCGGGGGACAGGATCTATGGCTACACCTTC. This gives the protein CASSSGDRIYGYTF. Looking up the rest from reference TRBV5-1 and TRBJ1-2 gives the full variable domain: KAGVTQTPRYLIKTRGQQVTLSCSPISGHRSVSWYQQTPGQGLQFLFEYFSETQRNKGNFPGRFSGRQFSNSRSEMNVSTLELGDSALYLCASSSGDRIYGYTFGSGTRLTVV.

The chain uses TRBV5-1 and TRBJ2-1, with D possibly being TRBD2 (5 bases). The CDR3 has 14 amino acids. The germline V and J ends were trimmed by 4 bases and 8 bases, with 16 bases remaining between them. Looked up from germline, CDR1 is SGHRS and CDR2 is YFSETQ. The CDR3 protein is CASSPTTSWHEQFF. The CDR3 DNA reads TGCGCCAGCAGCCCGACAACTAGTTGGCATGAGCAGTTCTTC.

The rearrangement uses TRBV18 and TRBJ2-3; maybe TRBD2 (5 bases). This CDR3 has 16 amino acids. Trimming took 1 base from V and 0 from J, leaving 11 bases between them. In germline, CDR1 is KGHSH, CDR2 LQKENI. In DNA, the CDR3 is TGTGCCAGCTCACCACGGACTGGCGTAAGCACAGATACGCAGTATTTT. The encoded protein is CASSPRTGVSTDTQYF.

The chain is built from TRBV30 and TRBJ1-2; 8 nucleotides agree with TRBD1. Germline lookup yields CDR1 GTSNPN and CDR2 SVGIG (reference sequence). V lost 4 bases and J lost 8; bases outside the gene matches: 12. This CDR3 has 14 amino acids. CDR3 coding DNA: TGTGCCTGGAACAGGGGGTGGGGACGCGGCGGCTACACCTTC. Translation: CAWNRGWGRGGYTF.

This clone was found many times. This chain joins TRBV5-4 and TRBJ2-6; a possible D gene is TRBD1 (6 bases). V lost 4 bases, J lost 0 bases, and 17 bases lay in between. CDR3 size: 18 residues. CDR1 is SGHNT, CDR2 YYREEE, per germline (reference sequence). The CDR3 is CASSDGNRAYSGANVLTF. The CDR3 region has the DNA TGTGCCAGCAGCGACGGGAACAGGGCCTACTCTGGGGCCAACGTCCTGACTTTC. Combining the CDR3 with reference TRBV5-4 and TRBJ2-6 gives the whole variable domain ETGVTQSPTHLIKTRGQQVTLRCSSQSGHNTVSWYQQALGQGPQFIFQYYREEENGRGNFPPRFSGLQFPNYSSELNVNALELDDSALYLCASSDGNRAYSGANVLTFGAGSRLTVL.

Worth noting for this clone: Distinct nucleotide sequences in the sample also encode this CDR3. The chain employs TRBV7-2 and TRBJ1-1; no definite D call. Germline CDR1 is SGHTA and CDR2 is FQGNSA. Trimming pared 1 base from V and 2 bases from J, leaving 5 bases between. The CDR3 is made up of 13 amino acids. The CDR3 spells CASSLGSNTEAFF. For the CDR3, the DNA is TGTGCCAGCAGCTTAGGGAGTAACACTGAAGCTTTCTTT.

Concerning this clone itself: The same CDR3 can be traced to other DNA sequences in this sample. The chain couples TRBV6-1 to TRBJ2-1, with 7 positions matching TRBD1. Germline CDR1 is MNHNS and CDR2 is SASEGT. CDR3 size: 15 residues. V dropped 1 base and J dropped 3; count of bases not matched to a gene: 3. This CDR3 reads CASSEVAGGYNEQFF. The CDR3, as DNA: TGTGCCAGCAGTGAAGTGGCAGGGGGCTACAATGAGCAGTTCTTC.

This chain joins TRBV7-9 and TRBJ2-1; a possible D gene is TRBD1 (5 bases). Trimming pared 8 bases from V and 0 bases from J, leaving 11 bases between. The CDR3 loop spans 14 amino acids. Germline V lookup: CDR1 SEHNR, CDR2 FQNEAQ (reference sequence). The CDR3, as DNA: TGTGCCAGCCAAGGGGTTGACTCCTACAATGAGCAGTTCTTC. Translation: CASQGVDSYNEQFF. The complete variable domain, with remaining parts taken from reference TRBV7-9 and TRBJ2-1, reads DTGVSQNPRHKITKRGQNVTFRCDPISEHNRLYWYRQTLGQGPEFLTYFQNEAQLEKSRLLSDRFSAERPKGSFSTLEIQRTEQGDSAMYLCASQGVDSYNEQFFGPGTRLTVL.

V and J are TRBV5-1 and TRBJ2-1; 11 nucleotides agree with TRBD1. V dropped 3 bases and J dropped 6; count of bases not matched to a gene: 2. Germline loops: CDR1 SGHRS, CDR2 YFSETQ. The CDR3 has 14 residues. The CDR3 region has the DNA TGCGCCAGCAGCTACGGACAGGGGGCCAATGAGCAGTTCTTC. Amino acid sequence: CASSYGQGANEQFF.

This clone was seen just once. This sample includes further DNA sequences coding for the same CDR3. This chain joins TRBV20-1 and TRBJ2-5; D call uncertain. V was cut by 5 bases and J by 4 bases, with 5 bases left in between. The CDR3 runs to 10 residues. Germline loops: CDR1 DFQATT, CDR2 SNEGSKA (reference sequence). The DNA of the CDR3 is TGCAGTGCTCGCTTAGAGACCCAGTACTTC. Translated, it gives CSARLETQYF.

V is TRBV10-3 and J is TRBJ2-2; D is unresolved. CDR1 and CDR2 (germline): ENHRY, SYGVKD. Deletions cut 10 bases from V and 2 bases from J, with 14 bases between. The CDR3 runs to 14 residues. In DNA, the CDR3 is TGTGCCACTACAGCCTCATTAAACACCGGGGAGCTGTTTTTT. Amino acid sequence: CATTASLNTGELFF.

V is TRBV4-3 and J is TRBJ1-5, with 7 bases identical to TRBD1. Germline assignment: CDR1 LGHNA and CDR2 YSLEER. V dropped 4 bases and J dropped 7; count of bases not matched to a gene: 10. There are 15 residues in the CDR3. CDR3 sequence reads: CASSPETGARQPQHF. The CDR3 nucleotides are TGCGCCAGCAGCCCCGAAACAGGGGCTCGACAGCCCCAGCATTTT.

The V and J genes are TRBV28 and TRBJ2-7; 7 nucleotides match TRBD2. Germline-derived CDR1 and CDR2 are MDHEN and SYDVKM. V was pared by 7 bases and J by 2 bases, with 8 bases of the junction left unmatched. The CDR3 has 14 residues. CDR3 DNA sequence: TGTGCCAGCATGGGCGTTGCGGGAGCCTACGAGCAGTACTTC. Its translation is CASMGVAGAYEQYF.

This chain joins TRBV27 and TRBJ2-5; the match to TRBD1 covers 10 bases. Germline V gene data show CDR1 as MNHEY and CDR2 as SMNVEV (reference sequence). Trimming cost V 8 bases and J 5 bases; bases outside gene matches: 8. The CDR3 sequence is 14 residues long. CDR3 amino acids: CASGMTGGGETQYF. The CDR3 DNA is TGTGCCAGCGGGATGACAGGGGGCGGCGAGACCCAGTACTTC.

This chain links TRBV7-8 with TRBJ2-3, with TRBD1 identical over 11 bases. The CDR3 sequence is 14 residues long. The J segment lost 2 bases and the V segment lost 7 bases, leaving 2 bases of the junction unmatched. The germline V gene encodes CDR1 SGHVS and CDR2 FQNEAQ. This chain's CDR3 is CASTGQGVTDTQYF. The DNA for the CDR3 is TGTGCCAGCACGGGACAGGGGGTCACAGATACGCAGTATTTT.

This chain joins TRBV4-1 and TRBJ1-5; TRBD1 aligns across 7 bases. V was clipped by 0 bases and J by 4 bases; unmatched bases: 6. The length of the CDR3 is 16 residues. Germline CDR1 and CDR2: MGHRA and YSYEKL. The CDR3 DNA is TGCGCCAGCAGCCAAGATCCGACAGGGTGGAATCAGCCCCAGCATTTT. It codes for CASSQDPTGWNQPQHF.